This entry concerns a single T cell receptor beta chain. Its binding antigen is unknown. It has no much larger one-base neighbor in the sample; base qualities were not kept. The sample has other DNA sequences that encode this CDR3 too. This specimen belongs to a study of technical replicates of blood from several donors (dated by TCRdb to 2015 to 2018). Libraries were prepared through the immunoSEQ multiplex PCR assay. The table was pulled from immuneACCESS by TCRdb, which kept in-frame rearrangements only. Such tables lose some clones; where checked, under half of the loss comes from unresolved V genes, and the rest has no known cause. The sample records under 90,000 clones, around 97% of which are singletons. The ten largest account for approximately 0.2% of the sample. Sequenced material: T cells isolated from PBMCs. The origin of this receptor is a human donor in good health.

The CDR3 has the sequence CASSPPRSYEQYF. The sequenced DNA: TGTGCCAGCAGCCCACCGCGGTCCTACGAGCAGTACTTC. The V gene is TRBV9 and the J gene is TRBJ2-7; the D gene remains uncertain. The CDR3 sequence holds 13 residues, the cysteine and phenylalanine included. Only CDR3 DNA is held: 39 bases, read in frame from base 1. CDR1 and CDR2 (SGDLS, YYNGEE) derive from the germline V gene. Relative to germline, V is 4 bases shorter and J is 1 base shorter, with 9 bases between their ends.